This is a list of T cell receptor beta chains from one sample in a study of blood T cell repertoires in COVID-19. The protocol was immunoSEQ multiplex PCR, while the TCRdb copy is restricted to in-frame clones and leaves out a portion. Among about 410,000 clones listed, approximately 90% were seen once. Specimen: peripheral blood. Receptors originate from a woman between 35 and 50 years old with COVID-19, enrolled during active disease. CDR3s include the opening cysteine and the closing phenylalanine or tryptophan. The D gene is left open where the match is weak. Not all rows give a size; the values are once, few, many and, for expanded clones, a class.

TRBJ1-1 | NA | NA | TRBV7-8 | TGTGCCAGCAGCCTTCAAGACACGAGCGGGGCTGAAGCTTTCTTT | CASSLQDTSGAEAFF
TRBJ2-2 | NA | NA | TRBV27 | TGTGCCAGCAGTTTACGTCCCCGCGGATTAAACACCGGGGAGCTGTTTTTT | CASSLRPRGLNTGELFF
TRBJ2-2 | NA | NA | TRBV7-2 | TGTGCCAGCAGCCAGTACAGGGTTCAGTCCGGGGAGCTGTTTTTT | CASSQYRVQSGELFF
TRBJ2-1 | TRBD1 | NA | TRBV11-3 | TGTGCCAGCAGCGCCTTCGGACAGGGGGCCTACAATGAGCAGTTCTTC | CASSAFGQGAYNEQFF
TRBJ1-2 | NA | NA | TRBV27 | TGTGCCAGCATCGGGGGGGGCGGATATGGCTACACCTTC | CASIGGGGYGYTF
TRBJ1-4 | NA | NA | TRBV28 | TGTGCCAGCAGTTCCACTCGGGAAAAACTGTTTTTT | CASSSTREKLFF
TRBJ1-1 | NA | NA | TRBV12-3/TRBV12-4 | TGTGCCAGCAGTTTCAAGGGGGACACTGAAGCTTTCTTT | CASSFKGDTEAFF
TRBJ2-1 | TRBD2 | NA | TRBV5-1 | TGCGCCAGCAGCCCCGGGCTAGCGGGAGTCAATGAGCAGTTCTTC | CASSPGLAGVNEQFF
TRBJ2-5 | NA | NA | TRBV7-9 | TGTGCCAGCAGTCTAGACCCCCCCTTGAGCCGTTCCCAGTACTTC | CASSLDPPLSRSQYF
TRBJ2-1 | TRBD2 | NA | TRBV25-1 | TGTGCCAGCAGCCGAGGCGGGAGGAACTACAATGAGCAGTTCTTC | CASSRGGRNYNEQFF
TRBJ1-1 | TRBD1 | once | TRBV5-1 | TGCGCCAGCAGCACGGAAGGGACAGGGACGAACACTGAAGCTTTCTTT | CASSTEGTGTNTEAFF
TRBJ1-6 | NA | NA | TRBV4-3 | TGCGCCAGCAGCCAAGCCCGTCTATCACCCCTCCACTTT | CASSQARLSPLHF
TRBJ1-5 | NA | NA | TRBV20-1 | TGCAGTGCCGCAGGCAATCAGCCCCAGCATTTT | CSAAGNQPQHF
TRBJ2-7 | NA | NA | TRBV19 | TGTGCCAGTAGTGCAGGATGGGCCTACGAGCAGTACTTC | CASSAGWAYEQYF
TRBJ2-7 | NA | NA | TRBV28 | TGTGCCAGCAGTTTCGGGCCTACAGGGAACTACGAGCAGTACTTC | CASSFGPTGNYEQYF
TRBJ1-4 | TRBD1 | NA | TRBV5-8 | TGTGCCAGCAGGCGCAGGGGGCGAGGAGTTGAAAAACTGTTTTTT | CASRRRGRGVEKLFF
TRBJ2-7 | NA | NA | TRBV4-3 | TGCGCCAGCAGCCAAGATAACGGGATGCCCTCCTACGAGCAGTACTTC | CASSQDNGMPSYEQYF
TRBJ2-7 | NA | NA | TRBV7-9 | TGTGCCAGCAGCCCTGAGTCCTACGAGCAGTACTTC | CASSPESYEQYF
TRBJ1-5 | NA | NA | TRBV6-5 | TGTGCCAGCAGTCCTCAGGGGAATCGGAATCAGCCCCAGCATTTT | CASSPQGNRNQPQHF
TRBJ1-4 | TRBD1 | once | TRBV9 | TGTGCCAGCAGCGCAAACCGGGACAGGGCTGAGGATGAAAAACTGTTTTTT | CASSANRDRAEDEKLFF
TRBJ1-2 | TRBD1 | NA | TRBV6-5 | TGTGCCAGCAGAAGAGGACAGGGCCTCTATGGCTACACCTTC | CASRRGQGLYGYTF
TRBJ1-1 | NA | NA | TRBV28 | TGTGCCAGCAGTTTACCCGAGACTATGAACACTGAAGCTTTCTTT | CASSLPETMNTEAFF
TRBJ2-7 | NA | NA | TRBV4-3 | TGCGCCAGCAGCCACTCTGGGAGCTCCTACGAGCAGTACTTC | CASSHSGSSYEQYF
TRBJ2-7 | TRBD1 | NA | TRBV6-5 | TGTGCCAGCAGCCTGTTACAGGGGGCAGACGAGCAGTACTTC | CASSLLQGADEQYF
TRBJ1-5 | NA | NA | TRBV2 | TGTGCCAGCACCCCCAGGGTATCCCAGCCCCAGCATTTT | CASTPRVSQPQHF
TRBJ1-6 | NA | NA | TRBV11-2 | TGTGCCAGCAGCCCTCCGGGACACTTCTATAATTCACCCCTCCACTTT | CASSPPGHFYNSPLHF
TRBJ1-4 | NA | few | TRBV28 | TGTGCCAGCAGGGAAACAGGGTCCCCTAATGAAAAACTGTTTTTT | CASRETGSPNEKLFF
TRBJ2-6 | NA | NA | TRBV6-2/TRBV6-3 | TGTGCCAGCAGTCCCCCGGGGGATGGGGCCAACGTCCTGACTTTC | CASSPPGDGANVLTF
TRBJ1-6 | NA | NA | TRBV7-9 | TGTGCCAGCAGCTTAAGTTTGGCAGGGAGGGATTCACCCCTCCACTTT | CASSLSLAGRDSPLHF
TRBJ1-5 | NA | NA | TRBV18 | TGTGCCAGCTCACCAAAAGGAGATCAGCCCCAGCATTTT | CASSPKGDQPQHF
TRBJ1-1 | NA | NA | TRBV29-1 | TGCAGCGCCAGGGAAAACACTGAAGCTTTCTTT | CSARENTEAFF
TRBJ1-2 | NA | NA | TRBV5-6 | TGTGCCAGCAGCTTGGGACTGAACGCAAACTATGGCTACACCTTC | CASSLGLNANYGYTF
TRBJ1-5 | TRBD1 | NA | TRBV5-1 | TGCGCCAGCAGACCCGGACAGGGAGGACAGCCCCAGCATTTT | CASRPGQGGQPQHF
TRBJ2-5 | NA | once | TRBV5-1 | TGCGCCAGCAGCGGACTTGAGGGAGAGACCCAGTACTTC | CASSGLEGETQYF
TRBJ1-3 | NA | NA | TRBV4-3 | TGCGCCAGCAGCCAAGATCCCCCCCCCGTCGGAAACACCATATATTTT | CASSQDPPPVGNTIYF
TRBJ1-2 | TRBD1 | NA | TRBV30 | TGTGCCTGGAGTGCCGGACAGGCAGGTTCCAACTATGGCTACACCTTC | CAWSAGQAGSNYGYTF
TRBJ1-2 | NA | once | TRBV4-3 | TGCGCCAGCAGCCAAGGGGGGGATTCGAGGGGCTACACCTTC | CASSQGGDSRGYTF
TRBJ2-1 | TRBD1 | NA | TRBV5-1 | TGCGCCAGCAGCCTGGAATGGACAGGGGGTGAGCAGTTCTTC | CASSLEWTGGEQFF
TRBJ2-2 | TRBD2 | once | TRBV15 | TGTGCCACCAGCGCTGGCGGGAGTATCGGGGAGCTGTTTTTT | CATSAGGSIGELFF
TRBJ1-5 | TRBD1 | NA | TRBV30 | TGTGCCTGGAGCCGGACAGGGGACAATCAGCCCCAGCATTTT | CAWSRTGDNQPQHF
TRBJ2-1 | NA | NA | TRBV10-3 | TGTGCCATCAGTGAGCCCCGTATCCTAGTGCCCTACAATGAGCAGTTCTTC | CAISEPRILVPYNEQFF
TRBJ1-2 | TRBD1 | once | TRBV5-6 | TGTGCCAGCAGCACCGCAGGGGGCCCGAGAGGCTACACCTTC | CASSTAGGPRGYTF
TRBJ1-5 | TRBD1 | NA | TRBV5-6 | TGTGCCAGCAGCTTGGTAGGACAGGGAAGCAATCAGCCCCAGCATTTT | CASSLVGQGSNQPQHF
TRBJ2-6 | NA | NA | TRBV6-5 | TGTGCCAGCAGTTACTCGACTACTGGGGCCAACGTCCTGACTTTC | CASSYSTTGANVLTF
TRBJ1-4 | NA | NA | TRBV28 | TGTGCAGCCCGGGAGGGAATAGGTGAAAAACTGTTTTTT | CAAREGIGEKLFF
TRBJ2-7 | NA | few | TRBV5-6 | TGTGCCAGCAGCTTGGCGTACGAGCAGTACTTC | CASSLAYEQYF
TRBJ2-4 | NA | once | TRBV30 | TGTGCCATTTCCGTCCGGGACATTCAGTACTTC | CAISVRDIQYF
TRBJ1-1 | NA | NA | TRBV28 | TGTGCCAGCACGATCTCGACGGGCACTGAAGCTTTCTTT | CASTISTGTEAFF
TRBJ2-7 | NA | NA | TRBV2 | TGTGCCAGCAGAGCGGAGGGGTACGAGCAGTACTTC | CASRAEGYEQYF
TRBJ2-7 | NA | NA | TRBV11-1 | TGTGCCAGCAGCTTAGCCGGGACTCGCGTTGAGCAGTACTTC | CASSLAGTRVEQYF
TRBJ1-1 | TRBD1 | NA | TRBV19 | TGTGCCAGTAGTATCAGGGGGCGGGTGAGGAACACTGAAGCTTTCTTT | CASSIRGRVRNTEAFF
TRBJ2-5 | TRBD1 | NA | TRBV6-6 | TGTGCCAGCAGTCGAATGACAGGGGGCGCCGACAGAGAGACCCAGTACTTC | CASSRMTGGADRETQYF
TRBJ1-1 | TRBD1 | NA | TRBV11-3 | TGTGCCAGCAGCTCAGCCGGACAGGGTTACACTGAAGCTTTCTTT | CASSSAGQGYTEAFF
TRBJ2-5 | NA | NA | TRBV9 | TGTGCCAGCAGCGTAAGAACAGGGAAGGAGACCCAGTACTTC | CASSVRTGKETQYF
TRBJ1-2 | NA | NA | TRBV28 | TGTGCCAGCAGTCAATCCGGGACTGGGAACTATGGCTACACCTTC | CASSQSGTGNYGYTF
TRBJ1-2 | TRBD1 | once | TRBV6-5 | TGTGCCAGCAGCGCGGGACAGACCAACTATGGCTACACCTTC | CASSAGQTNYGYTF
TRBJ1-4 | NA | NA | TRBV7-9 | TGTGCCAGCAGCTTAGGGTTCGTTTCGCGCCTGTTTTTT | CASSLGFVSRLFF